The 10 T cell receptor beta chains given below trace back to one sample, sequenced in a study of blood T cells in healthy people across ages. The use of a sample-barcoded 5' primer and a J-beta primer mix characterized a second PCR of roughly 6 to 11 cycles. TCRdb re-derived calls from the 5' RACE reads in MiXCR, one entry per CDR3 protein. The sample consists of roughly 930,000 distinct CDR3 sequences, roughly 52% of them appearing once. The specimen was blood. The source of these receptors is a man aged 25 to 40 in good health.

V usage is TRBV6-5 and J usage is TRBJ2-1; D is ambiguous. CDR1 and CDR2 (germline): MNHEY, SVGAGI. V was clipped by 6 bases and J by 4 bases, with 7 bases between them. The CDR3 has 12 residues. The CDR3 spells CASSNIYNEQFF. CDR3 sequence (DNA): TGTGCCAGCAGCAACATTTACAATGAGCAGTTCTTC.

The chain employs TRBV7-2 and TRBJ1-6; 11 positions match TRBD1. V dropped 5 bases and J dropped 9; count of bases not matched to a gene: 9. The germline V gene encodes CDR1 SGHTA and CDR2 FQGNSA. This CDR3 contains 16 residues. The CDR3: CASSPGQGVRGSPLHF. CDR3 coding DNA: TGTGCCAGCAGCCCGGGACAGGGGGTTCGTGGTTCACCCCTCCACTTT.

This clonotype has just a few counts. The gene calls are TRBV3-1 and TRBJ1-2, with 12 nucleotides matching TRBD1. There are 16 residues in the CDR3. Germline CDR1 and CDR2: LGHDT and YNNKEL (reference sequence). V gave up 3 bases and J gave up 2 bases; unmatched junction bases: 4. As DNA, the CDR3 is TGTGCCAGCAGCCAGGGGACAGGGGGCTCCAACTATGGCTACACCTTC. Translated, it gives CASSQGTGGSNYGYTF.

The gene calls are TRBV14 and TRBJ2-5; 9 bases are a match to TRBD1. CDR1 is SGHDN and CDR2 is FVKESK in the germline V gene. V was clipped by 7 bases and J by 2 bases; unmatched bases: 8. The CDR3 covers 15 residues. CDR3 sequence: CASNKAGTGQETQYF. CDR3 DNA sequence: TGTGCCAGCAATAAAGCCGGGACAGGGCAAGAGACCCAGTACTTC.

This chain uses TRBV5-1 with TRBJ2-3; 7 nucleotides line up with TRBD2. Trimming at V came to 5 bases and at J to 8 bases, leaving 5 bases not matched to a gene. There are 12 residues in the CDR3. From germline, CDR1 is SGHRS and CDR2 YFSETQ. CDR3 protein: CASSSGRATQYF. The CDR3 nucleotides are TGCGCCAGCAGTTCGGGGAGGGCTACGCAGTATTTT. The whole variable domain, remainder taken from reference TRBV5-1 and TRBJ2-3, is KAGVTQTPRYLIKTRGQQVTLSCSPISGHRSVSWYQQTPGQGLQFLFEYFSETQRNKGNFPGRFSGRQFSNSRSEMNVSTLELGDSALYLCASSSGRATQYFGPGTRLTVL.

Only a few counts were recorded for this clonotype. This rearrangement joins TRBV15 to TRBJ2-7, with TRBD1 as a possible D gene (6 bases). The DNA end is a closer match to TRBJ2-5, so the J assignment may be wrong. CDR3 length: 16 residues. Germline CDR1 and CDR2: LNHNV and YYDKDF (reference sequence). The CDR3 DNA reads as TGTGCCACCAGCAGAGATTATGGTCAGGGGCGGGAGACCCAGTACTTC. Its protein is CATSRDYGQGRETQYF.

The rearrangement joins TRBV14 to TRBJ2-7, with 7 bases lining up with TRBD1. V trimming: 1 base; J trimming: 7 bases; junction bases outside the gene matches: 7. The germline V gene has CDR1 SGHDN and CDR2 FVKESK. The CDR3 is 14 amino acids. CDR3 coding DNA: TGTGCCAGCAGCCAAGTAGGTAGGGGGCGTGAGCAGTACTTC. It is translated as CASSQVGRGREQYF.

The chain carries TRBV20-1 and TRBJ2-5; D is unresolved. Germline V gene data show CDR1 as DFQATT and CDR2 as SNEGSKA (reference sequence). This CDR3 has 16 residues. The germline V and J ends were trimmed by 3 bases and 1 base, with 18 bases remaining between them. The DNA for the CDR3 is TGCAGTGCTAGTAACATCGGGTCCGGAACCCAAGAGACCCAGTACTTC. It translates to CSASNIGSGTQETQYF.

The chain carries TRBV10-3 and TRBJ1-1; 9 bases fit TRBD1. Germline CDR1 ENHRY, CDR2 SYGVKD. The J segment lost 4 bases and the V segment lost 5 bases, leaving 2 bases of the junction unmatched. The CDR3 spans 13 residues. CDR3 nucleotide sequence: TGTGCCATCAGTACAGGGGGCCGCACTGAAGCTTTCTTT. Protein product: CAISTGGRTEAFF.

This clonotype turned up a few times. This chain links TRBV6-5 with TRBJ2-2, with D perhaps matching TRBD1 (5 bases). The V gene lost 2 bases and the J gene lost 0 bases, with 7 bases spanning the gap. The germline gives CDR1 MNHEY, CDR2 SVGAGI. This CDR3 contains 15 residues. The CDR3 DNA follows: TGTGCCAGCAGTTACGCGACAGCGAACACCGGGGAGCTGTTTTTT. Translated, it gives CASSYATANTGELFF.